Detailed here is one T cell receptor (beta chain). The entry originates in a study of cytomegalovirus exposure and HLA in healthy donors. This CDR3 is built from 14 residues. J gave up 4 bases and V 6 bases, and 8 bases lay outside the gene matches. The germline V gene has CDR1 SQVTM and CDR2 ANQGSEA. Some clones are missing from TCRdb's copy, which holds only in-frame ones; the method was immunoSEQ multiplex PCR. There are 85,000 to 95,000 clones in the sample; about 96% occur only once, and 0.6% to 0.85% lies in the top ten. The V and J genes are TRBV29-1 and TRBJ2-3; the match to TRBD1 covers 9 bases. This receptor was obtained from a man aged 18 to 30 in good health and CMV-seronegative. Sample: PBMCs. The CDR3 loop is CSVVGQGGADTQYF. In DNA, the CDR3 is TGCAGCGTGGTGGGACAGGGTGGTGCAGATACGCAGTATTTT.